Below are 12 T cell receptor beta chains sequenced from a single sample in a study of memory CD4+ T cells and cytomegalovirus serostatus. The sort gate was single viable CD3+CD4+CD8-CD45RO+ cells for memory CD4+ T cells. Only in-frame clones appear in the TCRdb table, and some are missing; sequencing was by immunoSEQ multiplex PCR. The sample yields 70,000 to 95,000 clones, more than 70% seen once. Specimen: memory CD4+ T cells from blood. The receptor set was obtained from an adult in good health and CMV-seronegative.

This clone was seen a single time. V and J are TRBV7-2 and TRBJ1-1, with D maybe TRBD1 (6 bases). The germline V and J ends were trimmed by 3 bases and 1 base, with 9 bases remaining between them. The CDR3 has 14 amino acids. From germline, CDR1 is SGHTA and CDR2 FQGNSA. The CDR3 bases are TGTGCCAGCAGCTTCATGGGACAGAACACTGAAGCTTTCTTT. This codes for CASSFMGQNTEAFF. The entire variable domain, with the rest obtained from reference TRBV7-2 and TRBJ1-1, is as follows: GAGVSQSPSNKVTEKGKDVELRCDPISGHTALYWYRQSLGQGLEFLIYFQGNSAPDKSGLPSDRFSAERTGGSVSTLTIQRTQQEDSAVYLCASSFMGQNTEAFFGQGTRLTVV.

The rearrangement uses TRBV11-2 and TRBJ2-5; D not certain. This CDR3 comprises 12 residues. Germline loops: CDR1 SGHAT, CDR2 FQNNGV. With 7 bases removed from V and 4 bases from J, the gap between germline ends came to 10 bases. The CDR3 sequence is CASMTSGETQYF. The CDR3 region has the DNA TGTGCCAGCATGACGTCCGGAGAGACCCAGTACTTC.

The V gene is TRBV14, the J gene TRBJ2-2, with 7 bases fitting TRBD1. With V trimmed by 4 bases and J by 2 bases, 7 bases remained unmatched. The germline V gene has CDR1 SGHDN and CDR2 FVKESK. The CDR3 totals 16 residues. CDR3 sequence: CASSPYRGRNTGELFF. In DNA form, the CDR3 reads TGTGCCAGCAGCCCCTACAGGGGAAGAAACACCGGGGAGCTGTTTTTT.

The count of this clone is one. This chain joins TRBV4-2 and TRBJ2-3; maybe TRBD2 (6 bases). Trimming took 1 base from V and 3 from J, leaving 11 bases between them. CDR1 and CDR2 (germline): LGHNA, YNFKEQ. The CDR3 extends over 15 amino acids. The CDR3 region has the DNA TGTGCCAGCAGCCAAGTTTTTGCGGGGACAGATACGCAGTATTTT. Protein product: CASSQVFAGTDTQYF.

This clone has just a few counts. The genes are TRBV6-6 and TRBJ2-3; the D gene could be TRBD1 or TRBD2 (5 bases each). Germline V CDR1 and CDR2: MNHNY, SVGAGI (reference sequence). The CDR3 has 13 amino acids. The V and J ends lost 7 bases and 4 bases respectively, with 12 bases between them. The CDR3 protein is CASNPGRSDTQYF. The DNA of the CDR3 is TGTGCCAGCAACCCGGGACGATCAGATACGCAGTATTTT.

The rearrangement links TRBV30 to TRBJ1-5; 8 bases align to TRBD1. The J segment lost 10 bases and the V segment lost 2 bases, leaving 4 bases of the junction unmatched. Germline V CDR1 and CDR2: GTSNPN, SVGIG (reference sequence). This CDR3 region has 12 residues. CDR3: CAWSKGQGPQHF. As DNA, the CDR3 is TGTGCCTGGAGTAAAGGACAGGGTCCCCAGCATTTT.

The chain is built from TRBV30 and TRBJ2-5; a weak D match, TRBD2 (5 bases). The end of the DNA fits TRBJ2-7 better, so the J call may be wrong. The CDR3 length is 12 residues. The germline V gene has CDR1 GTSNPN and CDR2 SVGIG (reference sequence). CDR3 loop: CAWIEREYEQYF. CDR3 DNA sequence: TGTGCCTGGATTGAGAGGGAATACGAGCAGTACTTC.

V usage is TRBV6-1 and J usage is TRBJ1-2; the D gene is possibly TRBD1 (6 bases). The CDR3 runs to 14 residues. Germline V lookup: CDR1 MNHNS, CDR2 SASEGT. Trimming took off 7 bases at V and 2 bases at J, with 14 bases between the two ends. CDR3 sequence (DNA): TGTGCCAGCACCCCCTATGGGGGCAACTATGGCTACACCTTC. Translation gives CASTPYGGNYGYTF.

The chain is built from TRBV6-4 and TRBJ2-3; D may correspond to TRBD1 or TRBD2 (6 bases each). V was clipped by 3 bases and J by 2 bases, with 18 bases between them. Germline CDR1 MRHNA, CDR2 SNTAGT. The CDR3 is made up of 17 amino acids. CDR3 amino acids: CASSDGRPGAPTDTQYF. The CDR3 DNA reads TGTGCCAGCAGTGATGGGCGGCCGGGGGCCCCCACAGATACGCAGTATTTT.

This clone occurred a few times. The chain combines TRBV9 with TRBJ1-3; D is undetermined. CDR1 is SGDLS, CDR2 YYNGEE, per germline. With 4 bases removed from V and 4 bases from J, the gap between germline ends came to 9 bases. CDR3 length: 13 amino acids. The CDR3 sequence is CASSTPLGNTIYF. In nucleotides, the CDR3 is TGTGCCAGCAGCACACCACTCGGAAACACCATATATTTT.

The V and J genes are TRBV5-1 and TRBJ2-3; TRBD1 is a possible D gene (6 bases). Per the germline V gene, CDR1 is SGHRS and CDR2 is YFSETQ. The CDR3 length is 15 residues. Trimming shortened V by 3 bases and J by 2 bases, and 13 bases separated the two germline ends. In nucleotides, the CDR3 is TGCGCCAGCAGCTCCACAGGGACAACCACAGATACGCAGTATTTT. This sequence encodes CASSSTGTTTDTQYF. Drawing the rest from reference TRBV5-1 and TRBJ2-3, the complete variable domain is KAGVTQTPRYLIKTRGQQVTLSCSPISGHRSVSWYQQTPGQGLQFLFEYFSETQRNKGNFPGRFSGRQFSNSRSEMNVSTLELGDSALYLCASSSTGTTTDTQYFGPGTRLTVL.

V gene TRBV10-2 combines with J gene TRBJ1-6; D is perhaps TRBD1 (5 bases). This CDR3 is built from 14 residues. V lost 4 bases to trimming and J lost 6 bases, with 10 bases between them. Looked up from germline, CDR1 is WSHSY and CDR2 is SAAADI. CDR3 nucleotide sequence: TGCGCCAGCAGTGCCCTCGGGGGTAATTCACCCCTCCACTTT. This gives the protein CASSALGGNSPLHF.